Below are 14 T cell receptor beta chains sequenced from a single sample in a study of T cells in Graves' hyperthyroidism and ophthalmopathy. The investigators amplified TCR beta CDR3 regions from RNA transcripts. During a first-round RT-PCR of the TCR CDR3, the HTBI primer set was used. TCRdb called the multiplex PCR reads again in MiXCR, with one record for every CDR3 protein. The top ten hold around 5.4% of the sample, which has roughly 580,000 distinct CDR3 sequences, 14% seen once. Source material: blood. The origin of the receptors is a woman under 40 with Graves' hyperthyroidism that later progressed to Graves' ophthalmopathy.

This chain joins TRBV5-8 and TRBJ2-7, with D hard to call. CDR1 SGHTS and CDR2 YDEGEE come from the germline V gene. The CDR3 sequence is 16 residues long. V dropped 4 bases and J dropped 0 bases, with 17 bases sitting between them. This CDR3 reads CASSQAPRGASYEQYF. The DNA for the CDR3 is TGTGCCAGCAGCCAAGCGCCGAGAGGCGCCTCCTACGAGCAGTACTTC.

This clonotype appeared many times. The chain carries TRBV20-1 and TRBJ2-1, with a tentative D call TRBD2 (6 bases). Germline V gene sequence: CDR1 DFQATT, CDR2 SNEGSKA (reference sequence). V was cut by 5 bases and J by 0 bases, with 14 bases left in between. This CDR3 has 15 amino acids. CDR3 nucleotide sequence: TGCAGTGCTGACAGCGGGTTAAGCTCCTACAATGAGCAGTTCTTC. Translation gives CSADSGLSSYNEQFF.

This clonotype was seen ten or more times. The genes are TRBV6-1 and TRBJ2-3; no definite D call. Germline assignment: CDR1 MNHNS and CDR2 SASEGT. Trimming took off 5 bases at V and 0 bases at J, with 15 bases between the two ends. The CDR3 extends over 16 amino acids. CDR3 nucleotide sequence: TGTGCCAGCAGTTCCCGGTGGGCGCTTAGCACAGATACGCAGTATTTT. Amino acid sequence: CASSSRWALSTDTQYF.

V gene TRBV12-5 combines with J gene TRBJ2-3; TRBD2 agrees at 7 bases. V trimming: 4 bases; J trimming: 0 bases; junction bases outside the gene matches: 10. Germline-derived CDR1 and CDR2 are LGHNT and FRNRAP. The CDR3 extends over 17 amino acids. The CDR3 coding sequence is TGTGCTAGTGGTTCTTCTGGGGCGGGACTAAGCACAGATACGCAGTATTTT. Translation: CASGSSGAGLSTDTQYF.

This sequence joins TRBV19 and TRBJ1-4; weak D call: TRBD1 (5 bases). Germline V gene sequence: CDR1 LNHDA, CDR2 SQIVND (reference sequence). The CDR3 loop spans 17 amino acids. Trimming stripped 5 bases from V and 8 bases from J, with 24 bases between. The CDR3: CASSPPGRKIGGEKLFF. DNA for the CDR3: TGTGCCAGTAGTCCCCCGGGACGGAAGATTGGAGGGGAAAAACTGTTTTTT.

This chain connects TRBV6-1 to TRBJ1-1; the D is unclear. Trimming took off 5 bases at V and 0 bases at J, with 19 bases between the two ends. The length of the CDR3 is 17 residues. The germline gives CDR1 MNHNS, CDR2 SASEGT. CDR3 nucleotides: TGTGCCAGCAGTTCTTCCTTACCGGGGTTTATGAACACTGAAGCTTTCTTT. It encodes CASSSSLPGFMNTEAFF.

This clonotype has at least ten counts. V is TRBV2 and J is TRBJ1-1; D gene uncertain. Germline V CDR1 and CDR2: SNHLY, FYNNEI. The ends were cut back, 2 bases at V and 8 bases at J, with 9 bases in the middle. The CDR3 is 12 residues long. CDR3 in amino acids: CASSESRREAFF. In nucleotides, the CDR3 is TGTGCCAGCAGTGAAAGCCGGAGGGAAGCTTTCTTT.

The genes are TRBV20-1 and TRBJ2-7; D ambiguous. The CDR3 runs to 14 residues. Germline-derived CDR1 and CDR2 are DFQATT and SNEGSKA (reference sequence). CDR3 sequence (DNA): TGCAGTGCGAAGCTGCCAGGAGCTACCTACGAGCACTACGTC. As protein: CSAKLPGATYEHYV.

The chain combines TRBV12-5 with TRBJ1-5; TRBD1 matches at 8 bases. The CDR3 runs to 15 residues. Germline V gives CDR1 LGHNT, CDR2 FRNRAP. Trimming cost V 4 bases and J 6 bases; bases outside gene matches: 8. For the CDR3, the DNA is TGTGCTAGTGGTTACGGACAGGGTGAACGTCAGCCCCAGCATTTT. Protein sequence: CASGYGQGERQPQHF.

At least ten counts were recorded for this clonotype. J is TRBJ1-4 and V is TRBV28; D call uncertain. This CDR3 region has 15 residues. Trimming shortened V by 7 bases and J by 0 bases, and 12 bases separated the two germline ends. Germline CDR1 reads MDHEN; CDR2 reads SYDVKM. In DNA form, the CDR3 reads TGTGCCAGCACCTCCGGCGGGGCAACTAATGAAAAACTGTTTTTT. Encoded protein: CASTSGGATNEKLFF.

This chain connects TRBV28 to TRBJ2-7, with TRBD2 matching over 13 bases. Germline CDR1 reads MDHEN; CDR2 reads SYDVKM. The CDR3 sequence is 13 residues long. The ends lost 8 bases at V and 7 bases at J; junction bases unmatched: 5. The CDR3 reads CASFPGLAGEQYF. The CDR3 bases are TGTGCCAGCTTCCCGGGACTAGCGGGAGAGCAGTACTTC.

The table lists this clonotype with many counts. Here the CDR3 DNA reads TGCAGTGCTAGAGCGCCCTATGCGGGAGGGGGGAACGAGCAGTACTTC. This sequence encodes CSARAPYAGGGNEQYF. The rearrangement uses TRBV20-1 and TRBJ2-7, with 9 bases lining up with TRBD2. The V gene end was trimmed by 1 base and the J gene end by 5 bases; junction bases not matched to a gene: 12. The germline V gene encodes CDR1 DFQATT and CDR2 SNEGSKA (reference sequence). This CDR3 comprises 16 residues.

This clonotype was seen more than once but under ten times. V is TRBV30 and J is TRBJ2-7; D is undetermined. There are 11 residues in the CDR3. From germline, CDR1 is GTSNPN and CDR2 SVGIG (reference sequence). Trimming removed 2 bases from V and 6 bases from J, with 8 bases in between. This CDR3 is CAWSLNVEQYF. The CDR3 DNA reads TGTGCCTGGAGTTTAAATGTCGAGCAGTACTTC.

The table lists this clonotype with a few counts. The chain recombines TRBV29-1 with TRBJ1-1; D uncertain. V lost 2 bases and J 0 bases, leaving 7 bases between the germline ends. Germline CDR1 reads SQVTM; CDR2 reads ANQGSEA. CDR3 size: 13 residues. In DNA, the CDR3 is TGCAGCGTTGAATGGCCCATGAACACTGAAGCTTTCTTT. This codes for CSVEWPMNTEAFF.